What follows describes a single T cell receptor beta chain. The antigen is not known. Overall study results and limits: Larger-cohort validation covered only one TCR beta V-J rearrangement. In terms of TCR gene usage, tumor memory CD4+ T cells clustered together with blood and lymph node memory CD4+ cells, as well as with lymph node naive CD4+ cells.

The memory fraction was CD4+CD45RO+CD25- cells. Semi-nested PCR with Nested Universal Primer A followed constant-region reverse priming of full-length variable regions. MiXCR, run by TCRdb on the 5' RACE reads, gives a single entry per CDR3 protein. The table includes approximately 53,000 distinct CDR3 sequences, around a quarter detected once. This CDR3 region has 18 residues. V shed 2 bases and J shed 0 bases, with 18 bases lying between them. CDR1 and CDR2 from the germline V gene are SGHDT and YYEEEE. The source is a female donor with breast cancer. Input material: tumor-infiltrating memory CD4+ T cells sorted from the breast tumor. Subset of the sample: memory CD4+ T cells, CD4+CD45RO+CD25-. The V call is TRBV5-6, the J call TRBJ2-1; possible D gene TRBD2, 5 bases. The DNA for the CDR3 is TGTGCCAGCAGCTTAGGCGAAAACGAACTAGGCTCCTACAATGAGCAGTTCTTC. It specifies CASSLGENELGSYNEQFF.